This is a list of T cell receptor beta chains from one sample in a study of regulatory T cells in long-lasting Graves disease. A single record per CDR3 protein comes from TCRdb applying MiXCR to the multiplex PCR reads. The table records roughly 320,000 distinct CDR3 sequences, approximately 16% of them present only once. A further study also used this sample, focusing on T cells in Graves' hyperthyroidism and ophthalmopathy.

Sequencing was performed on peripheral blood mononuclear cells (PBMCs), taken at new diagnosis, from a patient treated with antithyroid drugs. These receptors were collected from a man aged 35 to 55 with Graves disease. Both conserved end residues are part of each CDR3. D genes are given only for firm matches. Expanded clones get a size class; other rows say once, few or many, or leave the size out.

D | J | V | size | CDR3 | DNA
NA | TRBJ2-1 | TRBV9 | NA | CASSVTTYNEQFF | TGTGCCAGCAGCGTCACAACCTACAATGAGCAGTTCTTC
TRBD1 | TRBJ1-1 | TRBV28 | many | CASSLAGGGTEAFF | TGTGCCAGCAGTTTAGCAGGGGGTGGCACTGAAGCTTTCTTT
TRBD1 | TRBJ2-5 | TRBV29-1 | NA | CSADRVQTQYF | TGCAGCGCGGACAGGGTACAGACCCAGTACTTC
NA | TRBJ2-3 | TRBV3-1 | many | CASSQDASAADTQYF | TGTGCCAGCAGCCAAGATGCTAGCGCGGCAGATACGCAGTATTTT
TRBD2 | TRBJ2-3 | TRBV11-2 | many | CASSYAGADTQYF | TGTGCCAGCAGCTATGCGGGGGCAGATACGCAGTATTTT
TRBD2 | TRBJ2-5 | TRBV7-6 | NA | CASSPRLAGGGGETQYF | TGTGCCAGCAGCCCGCGACTAGCGGGGGGCGGTGGGGAGACCCAGTACTTC
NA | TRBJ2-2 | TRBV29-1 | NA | CNRPRDGDANTGELFF | TGCAACAGACCGCGGGACGGGGACGCGAACACCGGGGAGCTGTTTTTT
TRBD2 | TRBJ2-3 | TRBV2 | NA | CASSAQGLAGGQKDTQYF | TGTGCCAGCAGTGCCCAGGGACTAGCGGGAGGACAGAAAGATACGCAGTATTTT
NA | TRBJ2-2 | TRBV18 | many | CASSPTGELFF | TGTGCCAGCTCACCCACCGGGGAGCTGTTTTTT
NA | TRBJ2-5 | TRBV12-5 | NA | CASGAQGWETQYF | TGTGCTAGTGGTGCGCAGGGTTGGGAGACCCAGTACTTC
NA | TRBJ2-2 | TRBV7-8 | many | CASSLRSKLNTGELFF | TGTGCCAGCAGCTTAAGATCAAAGTTGAACACCGGGGAGCTGTTTTTT
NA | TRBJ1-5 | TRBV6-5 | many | CASSYPQGYSNQPQHF | TGTGCCAGCAGTTACCCACAGGGCTATAGCAATCAGCCCCAGCATTTT
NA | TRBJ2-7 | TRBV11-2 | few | CASSFNRGSTYEQYF | TGTGCCAGCAGCTTTAATCGCGGGTCGACCTACGAGCAGTACTTC
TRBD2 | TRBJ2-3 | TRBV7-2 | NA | CASSLVRLAGNTDTQYF | TGTGCCAGCAGCTTAGTGCGACTAGCGGGGAACACAGATACGCAGTATTTT
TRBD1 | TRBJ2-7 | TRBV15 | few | CATSRVTGDVYEQYF | TGTGCCACCAGCAGAGTCACAGGGGACGTCTACGAGCAGTACTTC
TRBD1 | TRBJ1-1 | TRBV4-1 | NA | CASSLGGQGMNTEAFF | TGCGCCAGCAGTCTGGGGGGACAGGGCATGAACACTGAAGCTTTCTTT
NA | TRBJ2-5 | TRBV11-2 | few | CASRGSVGSQETQYF | TGTGCCAGCAGAGGTAGTGTCGGAAGCCAAGAGACCCAGTACTTC
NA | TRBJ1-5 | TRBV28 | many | CASSRSGGMGNQPQHF | TGTGCCAGCAGTAGGAGCGGGGGAATGGGAAATCAGCCCCAGCATTTT
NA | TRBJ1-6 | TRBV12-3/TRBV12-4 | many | CASRTGNVQLYNSPLHF | TGTGCCAGCAGAACAGGCAATGTCCAGCTTTATAATTCACCCCTCCACTTT
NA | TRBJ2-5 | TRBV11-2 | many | CASSQGAGAETQYF | TGTGCCAGCAGCCAAGGCGCGGGGGCAGAGACCCAGTACTTC
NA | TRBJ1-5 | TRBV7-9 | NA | CASSGVRYQPQHF | TGTGCCAGCAGCGGGGTCAGGTATCAGCCCCAGCATTTT
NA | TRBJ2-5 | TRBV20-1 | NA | CSASRQTQETQYF | TGCAGTGCTAGTCGACAGACTCAAGAGACCCAGTACTTC
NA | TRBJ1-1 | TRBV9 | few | CASSGKQLNTEAFF | TGTGCCAGCAGCGGAAAGCAACTTAACACTGAAGCTTTCTTT
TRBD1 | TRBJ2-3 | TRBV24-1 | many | CATSIRTGLRTDTQYF | TGTGCCACCAGTATAAGGACAGGGCTTCGTACCGATACGCAGTATTTT
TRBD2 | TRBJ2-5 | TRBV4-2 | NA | CASSPGALAGKETQYF | TGTGCCAGCAGCCCAGGGGCCCTAGCGGGGAAAGAGACCCAGTACTTC
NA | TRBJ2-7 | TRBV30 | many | CAWSPGIGEYEQYF | TGTGCCTGGAGTCCTGGGATAGGAGAGTACGAGCAGTACTTC
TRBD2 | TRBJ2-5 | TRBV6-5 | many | CASSYVGGGKQETQYF | TGTGCCAGCAGTTACGTGGGCGGGGGGAAACAAGAGACCCAGTACTTC
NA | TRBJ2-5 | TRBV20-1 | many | CSARFAQETQYF | TGCAGTGCTAGGTTTGCCCAAGAGACCCAGTACTTC
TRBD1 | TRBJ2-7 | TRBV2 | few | CASRFRDRGYEQYF | TGTGCCAGCAGATTCCGGGACAGGGGCTACGAGCAGTACTTC
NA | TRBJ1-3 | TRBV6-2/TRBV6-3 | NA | CASTTSGNTIYF | TGTGCCAGCACTACATCTGGAAACACCATTTATTTT
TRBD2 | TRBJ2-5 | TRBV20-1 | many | CSASMGGSGGLETQYF | TGCAGTGCTAGTATGGGAGGAAGCGGGGGGCTGGAGACCCAGTACTTC
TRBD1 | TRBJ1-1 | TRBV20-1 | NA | CSASGAGGLAAFF | TGCAGTGCTAGTGGGGCAGGGGGGTTGGCCGCTTTCTTT
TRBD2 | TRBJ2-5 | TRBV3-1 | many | CASSSTSGGGETQYF | TGTGCCAGCAGCTCGACTAGCGGGGGAGGTGAGACCCAGTACTTC
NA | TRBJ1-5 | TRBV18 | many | CASSSGGMARSNQPQHF | TGTGCCAGCTCATCAGGTGGAATGGCACGTAGCAATCAGCCCCAGCATTTT
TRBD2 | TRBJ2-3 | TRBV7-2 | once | CASSPGLAGHTDTQYF | TGTGCCAGCAGCCCCGGACTAGCGGGACACACAGATACGCAGTATTTT
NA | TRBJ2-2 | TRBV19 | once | CATFALGAGELFF | TGTGCCACCTTTGCTTTGGGGGCCGGGGAGCTGTTTTTT
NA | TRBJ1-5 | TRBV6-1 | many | CASRRGTFQPQHF | TGTGCCAGCAGACGTGGGACTTTCCAGCCCCAGCATTTT
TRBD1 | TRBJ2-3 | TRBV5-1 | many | CASSLATGTGRADTQYF | TGCGCCAGCAGCTTGGCCACCGGGACAGGGAGGGCAGATACGCAGTATTTT
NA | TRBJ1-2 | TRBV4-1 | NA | CASSHQQGLDGYTF | TGCGCCAGCAGCCATCAACAGGGTCTTGATGGCTACACCTTC
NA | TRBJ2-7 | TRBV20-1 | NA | CSARQPLYEQYF | TGCAGTGCTAGGCAGCCACTTTACGAGCAGTACTTC
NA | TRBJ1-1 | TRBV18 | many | CATESQMNTEAFF | TGTGCCACCGAAAGCCAGATGAACACTGAAGCTTTCTTT
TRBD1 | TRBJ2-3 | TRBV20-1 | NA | CSASGTGGPDTQYF | TGCAGTGCCTCCGGGACAGGGGGGCCAGATACGCAGTATTTT
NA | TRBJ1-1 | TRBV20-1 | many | CSASQYTEAFF | TGCAGTGCTAGCCAATACACTGAAGCTTTCTTT
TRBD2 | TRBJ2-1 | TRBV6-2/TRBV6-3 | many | CASSWPGLAYYNEQFF | TGTGCCAGCAGTTGGCCGGGACTAGCTTATTACAATGAGCAGTTCTTC
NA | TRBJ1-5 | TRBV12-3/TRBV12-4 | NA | CASSFGLYQPQHF | TGTGCCAGCAGTTTCGGGCTTTATCAGCCCCAGCATTTT
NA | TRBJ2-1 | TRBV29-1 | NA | CSVVWASSYNEQFF | TGCAGCGTTGTATGGGCGAGCTCCTACAATGAGCAGTTCTTC
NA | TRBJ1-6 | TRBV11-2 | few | CASSLDLSGSPLHF | TGTGCCAGCAGCTTAGATCTCAGCGGTTCACCCCTCCACTTT
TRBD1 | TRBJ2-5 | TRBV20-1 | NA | CSAGGTGDQETQYF | TGCAGTGCTGGGGGGACAGGGGACCAGGAGACCCAGTACTTC
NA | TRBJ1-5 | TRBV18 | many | CASSPLAGGDNQPQHF | TGTGCCAGCTCACCATTGGCCGGGGGAGACAATCAGCCCCAGCATTTT